The 14 T cell receptor beta chains reported below all come from one sample, sequenced in a study of T cell responses to AZD1222 COVID-19 vaccine (dated by TCRdb to 2020 to 2023). The library relied on the immunoSEQ multiplex PCR assay. The clones in this table, taken by TCRdb from immuneACCESS, are in-frame only. Not every clone is retained; where verified, under half of the shortfall comes from an unresolved V gene, and the cause of the rest is unknown. The sample table holds 150,000 to 200,000 clones, of which over 80% were seen once. The ten largest make up 2.5% to 3% of the sample. In light of the paper, this sample's time point label describes: baseline before first vaccination. According to the study, the label for this sample's treatment or condition signals: meningococcal conjugate vaccine given as trial control. The input for sequencing was peripheral blood, taken on day 0 of MenACWY control vaccination. The receptors were sampled from an adult in good health.

V gene TRBV6-5 combines with J gene TRBJ2-5; 11 bases agree with TRBD2. V was clipped by 5 bases and J by 2 bases; unmatched bases: 4. This CDR3 comprises 15 residues. Looked up from germline, CDR1 is MNHEY and CDR2 is SVGAGI. For the CDR3, the DNA is TGTGCCAGCAGTCCACGACTAGCGGGACAAGAGACCCAGTACTTC. This encodes CASSPRLAGQETQYF.

The chain combines TRBV3-1 (or the pseudogene TRBV3-2) with TRBJ2-1; 12 nucleotides match TRBD2. V lost 4 bases and J lost 8; bases outside the gene matches: 3. From germline, CDR1 is LGHDT and CDR2 YNNKEL (reference sequence). The CDR3 sequence is 14 residues long. CDR3 DNA sequence: TGTGCCAGCAGCCCGACTAGCGGGGGAGATGAGCAGTTCTTC. It encodes CASSPTSGGDEQFF.

This sequence joins TRBV24-1 and TRBJ2-7; tentatively, D is TRBD2 (7 bases). Per the germline V gene, CDR1 is KGHDR and CDR2 is SFDVKD. The CDR3 contains 14 residues. The V and J ends lost 3 bases and 5 bases respectively, with 13 bases between them. CDR3 nucleotide sequence: TGTGCCACCAGTGATACCGGGGGGCCCGACGAGCAGTACTTC. Its translation is CATSDTGGPDEQYF.

The genes are TRBV2 and TRBJ2-4, with unresolved D. The CDR3 covers 14 residues. Germline V gene lookup returns CDR1 SNHLY and CDR2 FYNNEI. V dropped 6 bases and J dropped 7 bases, with 16 bases sitting between them. CDR3 coding DNA: TGTGCCAGCAGGGACGACTTCGGGCGGAACATTCAGTACTTC. Its protein is CASRDDFGRNIQYF.

This chain joins TRBV5-1 and TRBJ2-7, with TRBD1 as a possible D gene (6 bases). The ends were cut back, 0 bases at V and 2 bases at J, with 9 bases in the middle. The V gene's germline CDR1 is SGHRS and CDR2 YFSETQ. The CDR3 covers 14 residues. The CDR3: CASSLVTGTYEQYF. In DNA form, the CDR3 reads TGCGCCAGCAGCTTGGTGACAGGAACCTACGAGCAGTACTTC.

This clone appeared a few times. This rearrangement joins TRBV5-1 to TRBJ1-1; D is undetermined. The germline gives CDR1 SGHRS, CDR2 YFSETQ. The CDR3 loop spans 14 amino acids. Between the trimmed V and J ends, which lost 1 base and 1 base, there was a span of 8 bases. CDR3 sequence (DNA): TGCGCCAGCAGCTTGCAAACGGGGAACACTGAAGCTTTCTTT. This codes for CASSLQTGNTEAFF. Full variable domain (missing parts from reference TRBV5-1 and TRBJ1-1): KAGVTQTPRYLIKTRGQQVTLSCSPISGHRSVSWYQQTPGQGLQFLFEYFSETQRNKGNFPGRFSGRQFSNSRSEMNVSTLELGDSALYLCASSLQTGNTEAFFGQGTRLTVV.

The chain carries TRBV7-9 and TRBJ2-7; TRBD1 or TRBD2 may be the D gene (6 bases each). CDR3 length: 15 amino acids. The germline V and J ends were trimmed by 1 base and 2 bases, with 12 bases remaining between them. In germline, CDR1 is SEHNR, CDR2 FQNEAQ (reference sequence). In nucleotides, the CDR3 is TGTGCCAGCAGCTTAGGGGGGCGGGGTACCTACGAGCAGTACTTC. Its protein product is CASSLGGRGTYEQYF.

This clone was found a few times. This chain's CDR3 is CASSAPESETQYF. The CDR3 DNA sequence: TGTGCCAGCAGCGCGCCAGAGAGCGAGACCCAGTACTTC. The chain has TRBV12-3 or TRBV12-4 and TRBJ2-5; D ambiguous. This CDR3 is 13 amino acids long. V shed 6 bases and J shed 5 bases, with 13 bases lying between them.

In this sample, this clone turned up a few times. The chain joins TRBV3-1 (or the pseudogene TRBV3-2) to TRBJ1-1; tentative D call: TRBD1 (5 bases). The V end was cut by 5 bases, the J end by 1 base, with 14 bases between. Germline V gene data show CDR1 as LGHDT and CDR2 as YNNKEL (reference sequence). The CDR3 spans 15 residues. The CDR3 loop reads CASSLTPGGNTEAFF. In DNA form, the CDR3 reads TGTGCCAGCAGCTTAACCCCTGGGGGGAACACTGAAGCTTTCTTT.

This chain joins TRBV12-3 or TRBV12-4 and TRBJ2-7; D is possibly TRBD1 or TRBD2 (6 bases each). The CDR3 runs 12 residues. V lost 10 bases, J lost 6 bases, and 16 bases lay in between. The CDR3: CATRGGTSEQYF. The CDR3 DNA is TGTGCCACGCGCGGAGGGACAAGCGAGCAGTACTTC.

The J gene is TRBJ1-2, the V gene TRBV13, with no clear D. This CDR3 has 14 residues. Germline V CDR1 and CDR2: PRHDT, FYEKMQ (reference sequence). The V and J ends lost 2 bases and 0 bases respectively, with 7 bases between them. CDR3 protein: CASSLRVSNYGYTF. In DNA form, the CDR3 reads TGTGCCAGCAGCTTACGGGTATCTAACTATGGCTACACCTTC.

The chain combines TRBV7-6 with TRBJ2-3; D not certain. Germline V gene lookup returns CDR1 SGHVS and CDR2 FNYEAQ. CDR3 length: 14 amino acids. Deletions cut 5 bases from V and 6 bases from J, with 15 bases between. CDR3 sequence: CASSRDLGSDTQYF. The DNA of the CDR3 is TGTGCCAGCAGCAGGGATCTAGGGTCCGATACGCAGTATTTT.

J is TRBJ2-3 and V is TRBV6-2 or TRBV6-3; D might be TRBD2 (5 bases). The CDR3 is 17 amino acids. V gave up 7 bases and J gave up 2 bases, with 22 bases separating them. Germline CDR1 and CDR2: MNHEY and SVGEGT. CDR3 nucleotides: TGTGCCAGCACCCCGGGAAGCAAGGCCCACACCACAGATACGCAGTATTTT. Translating gives CASTPGSKAHTTDTQYF.

V usage is TRBV15 and J usage is TRBJ1-6, with D uncertain. Trimming shortened V by 0 bases and J by 9 bases, and 9 bases separated the two germline ends. Germline loops: CDR1 LNHNV, CDR2 YYDKDF (reference sequence). The CDR3 extends over 14 amino acids. The DNA for the CDR3 is TGTGCCACCAGCAGAGATTTCGGGGTTTCACCCCTCCACTTT. Translated, it gives CATSRDFGVSPLHF.